This T cell receptor (beta chain) is from a study of blood T cell dynamics during melanoma immunotherapy. Turning to the study itself: First-line therapy was either pembrolizumab or nivolumab with ipilimumab for metastatic melanoma.

Sequencing used immunoSEQ multiplex PCR; TCRdb keeps in-frame clones, though not all of them. The data hold almost 8,500 clones, with 88% observed a single time. Noted time point: week 3, after first cycle of checkpoint inhibitor. Blood was drawn before treatment and at week 3 after checkpoint blockade. At 12 weeks after first infusion, RECIST 1.1 defined response for most patients. Deletions cut 6 bases from V and 0 bases from J, with 9 bases between. Germline lookup yields CDR1 MDHEN and CDR2 SYDVKM. The CDR3 contains 14 residues. This TCR was recovered from a human donor with melanoma. The specimen comprised blood, sampled from a patient treated with checkpoint blockade. The chain uses TRBV28 and TRBJ1-5; D is unresolved. The CDR3 DNA follows: TGTGCCAGCAGCCGGACGGTTAGCAATCAGCCCCAGCATTTT. Encoded protein: CASSRTVSNQPQHF.